This paragraph covers one T cell receptor (beta chain) sequence. The antigen is undetermined. Amplification of TCR alpha and beta CDR3 regions from RNA used iRepertoire nested multiplex PCR. Tissue mRNA or PBMC total RNA, roughly 95-400 ng, went into one-step reverse transcription and amplification. TCRdb recomputed calls from the multiplex PCR reads with MiXCR, one row per CDR3 protein. The sample contains fewer than 200,000 distinct CDR3 sequences, over 25% of which appear only once. The sample originates from a study of glioma-infiltrating T cells. Germline V gene lookup returns CDR1 SGHRS and CDR2 YFSETQ. V lost 8 bases and J lost 7; bases outside the gene matches: 9. This CDR3 contains 15 residues. Whole-study findings and limits: CDR3 overlap between tissue and blood was very small.

The receptor's source is a human donor with low-grade glioma or glioblastoma, undergoing nonglioma brain surgery, or in good health (not recorded which). Sequencing was done on a sample of glioma tissue, nonneoplastic brain tissue, or PBMCs (not recorded which). V is TRBV5-1 and J is TRBJ2-1, with 13 bases fitting TRBD2. The CDR3 is CARSAGTSGINEQFF. The CDR3 DNA reads as TGCGCCAGAAGCGCCGGGACTAGCGGGATTAATGAGCAGTTCTTC.